Below are 24 T cell receptor beta chains sequenced from a single sample in a study of human T cells and chemical hapten exposure. Stated time point: pre-sensitization, week 0. Treatment noted: therapeutic diphenylcyclopropenone sensitization with weekly scalp DPC. A single record per CDR3 protein comes from TCRdb applying MiXCR to the RACE reads. The data hold about 260,000 distinct CDR3 sequences, with 7.5% to 9% observed a single time. Sequenced here: whole blood, sampled in connection with sensitization to the hapten diphenylcyclopropenone (DPC). These receptors were collected from a woman aged 35 to 49 with alopecia areata. Some clones in this sample may be carry-over from other donors' samples.

This clonotype has a count of ten or more. This chain uses TRBV12-3 or TRBV12-4 with TRBJ2-5; D may be TRBD1 (6 bases). Trimming cost V 6 bases and J 4 bases, with 15 bases left between them. This CDR3 comprises 14 residues. The CDR3 here is CASRQSATGETQYF. In DNA form, the CDR3 reads TGTGCCAGCAGGCAGTCGGCGACAGGAGAGACCCAGTACTTC.

The chain recombines TRBV7-8 with TRBJ2-1; the match to TRBD2 covers 12 bases. CDR3 length equals 15 residues. The ends lost 5 bases at V and 5 bases at J; junction bases unmatched: 4. Germline V lookup: CDR1 SGHVS, CDR2 FQNEAQ. CDR3 amino acids: CASSPSGRANNEQFF. As DNA, the CDR3 is TGTGCCAGCAGCCCTAGCGGGAGGGCCAACAATGAGCAGTTCTTC.

This clonotype has only a few counts. The chain links TRBV7-6 to TRBJ2-2, with D possibly matching TRBD2 (5 bases). Germline V gene lookup returns CDR1 SGHVS and CDR2 FNYEAQ. Trimming pared 9 bases from V and 0 bases from J, leaving 20 bases between. CDR3 length: 17 amino acids. CDR3 in amino acids: CAREAARRPPNTGELFF. CDR3 DNA: TGTGCCAGAGAAGCCGCCCGGAGGCCGCCGAACACCGGGGAGCTGTTTTTT.

The rearrangement links TRBV5-5 to TRBJ2-7, with TRBD2 identical over 12 bases. V lost 4 bases to trimming and J lost 8 bases; unmatched junction nucleotides: 16. Germline values: CDR1 SGHKS, CDR2 YYEKEE (reference sequence). This CDR3 region has 17 residues. The CDR3 reads CASSLRGLAGRSNKQYF. CDR3 coding DNA: TGTGCCAGCAGCCTCCGCGGACTAGCGGGAAGAAGTAACAAGCAGTACTTC.

The V and J genes are TRBV2 and TRBJ2-3; 12 nucleotides line up with TRBD2. This CDR3 contains 19 residues. Unmatched junction bases numbered 15, after V lost 2 bases and J lost 6 bases. Germline V CDR1 and CDR2: SNHLY, FYNNEI. The CDR3 region has the DNA TGTGCCAGCAGTGAAAATGTCGCTAGCGGGAGGGCCCGACGGGATACGCAGTATTTT. Protein sequence: CASSENVASGRARRDTQYF.

This clonotype appeared many times. The rearrangement uses TRBV12-3 or TRBV12-4 and TRBJ2-3; 8 bases align to TRBD2. The CDR3 sequence is 14 residues long. Trimming removed 3 bases from V and 1 base from J; junction bases left unmatched: 0. As DNA, the CDR3 is TGTGCCAGCAGTTTCGGGGGGGGCACAGATACGCAGTATTTT. It is translated as CASSFGGGTDTQYF.

The chain employs TRBV4-1 and TRBJ1-1; 8 bases line up with TRBD1. This CDR3 region has 15 residues. CDR1 is MGHRA, CDR2 YSYEKL, per germline. The V and J ends lost 6 bases and 4 bases, in that order; junction bases with no gene match: 10. As DNA, the CDR3 is TGCGCCAGCAGATATCCCGGGACAGGTCTCACTGAAGCTTTCTTT. Its translation is CASRYPGTGLTEAFF.

This chain joins TRBV5-1 and TRBJ2-1; weak D call: TRBD2 (5 bases). CDR3 length equals 16 residues. CDR1 is SGHRS and CDR2 is YFSETQ in the germline V gene. Trimming removed 0 bases at V and 0 bases at J, with 10 bases between. CDR3 loop: CASSLARGSSYNEQFF. The CDR3 DNA sequence: TGCGCCAGCAGCTTGGCCCGAGGGAGCTCCTACAATGAGCAGTTCTTC. The whole variable domain, remainder taken from reference TRBV5-1 and TRBJ2-1, is KAGVTQTPRYLIKTRGQQVTLSCSPISGHRSVSWYQQTPGQGLQFLFEYFSETQRNKGNFPGRFSGRQFSNSRSEMNVSTLELGDSALYLCASSLARGSSYNEQFFGPGTRLTVL.

V and J are TRBV6-4 and TRBJ1-1; D uncertain. V was shortened by 11 bases and J by 3 bases, with 25 bases between the two germline ends. The V gene's germline CDR1 is MRHNA and CDR2 SNTAGT. This CDR3 contains 16 residues. The chain's CDR3 is CAANQAEQARDTEAFF. CDR3 DNA sequence: TGTGCCGCTAACCAGGCGGAGCAGGCCCGGGACACTGAAGCTTTCTTT.

This clonotype was counted only a few times. The rearrangement links TRBV25-1 to TRBJ1-2; D uncertain. Trimming cost V 8 bases and J 1 base, with 17 bases left between them. Germline V lookup: CDR1 MGHDK, CDR2 SYGVNS. The length of the CDR3 is 15 residues. The CDR3 is CASQDPHRGNYGYTF. The CDR3 DNA reads as TGTGCCAGCCAGGATCCCCACCGGGGTAACTATGGCTACACCTTC.

Concerning this clonotype itself: The junction differs from germline at one of its ends, possibly a read error. V usage is TRBV6-5 and J usage is TRBJ1-4, with no clear D. CDR3 length: 13 residues. Germline CDR1 is MNHEY and CDR2 is SVGAGI. The CDR3 DNA reads TGTGTCAGCAGGAGTGAATGGGGTGAAAAACTGTTTTTT. Its translation: CVSRSEWGEKLFF.

The gene calls are TRBV4-1 and TRBJ2-1; D gene ambiguous. This CDR3 is built from 15 residues. The germline V gene has CDR1 MGHRA and CDR2 YSYEKL. Trimming stripped 1 base from V and 3 bases from J, with 10 bases between. The CDR3 loop reads CASSQGSSFYNEQFF. The CDR3 DNA reads as TGCGCCAGCAGCCAAGGTTCTAGTTTCTACAATGAGCAGTTCTTC.

V usage is TRBV12-3 or TRBV12-4 and J usage is TRBJ1-3; the D is unclear. The CDR3 runs to 15 residues. V was pared by 5 bases and J by 4 bases, with 15 bases between. The CDR3 region is CASSPGPSEGNTIYF. CDR3 coding DNA: TGTGCCAGCAGTCCCGGGCCCTCCGAAGGAAACACCATATATTTT.

This clonotype has at least ten counts. The chain joins TRBV11-2 to TRBJ1-5; D unresolved. The length of the CDR3 is 13 residues. V was shortened by 2 bases and J by 4 bases, with 6 bases between the two germline ends. Germline V CDR1 and CDR2: SGHAT, FQNNGV. CDR3 amino acids: CASSLQENQPQHF. The CDR3 nucleotides read TGTGCCAGCAGCTTACAGGAGAATCAGCCCCAGCATTTT.

This sequence joins TRBV5-1 and TRBJ2-3; D is uncertain. Per the germline V gene, CDR1 is SGHRS and CDR2 is YFSETQ. The CDR3 covers 15 residues. The V end was cut by 4 bases, the J end by 4 bases, with 16 bases between. CDR3 bases: TGCGCCAGCAGCCCCGACCGACCTTGGGCAGATACGCAGTATTTT. It specifies CASSPDRPWADTQYF.

V and J are TRBV18 and TRBJ2-7, with D perhaps matching TRBD1 (6 bases). The germline V and J ends were trimmed by 3 bases and 5 bases, with 14 bases remaining between them. The CDR3 contains 14 residues. CDR1 and CDR2 from the germline V gene are KGHSH and LQKENI. The DNA for the CDR3 is TGTGCCAGCTCACCCATGGACAGCATAAACGAGCAGTACTTC. Translated, it gives CASSPMDSINEQYF.

This clonotype was counted between two and nine times. This sequence joins TRBV7-2 and TRBJ2-7, with 9 nucleotides matching TRBD2. The germline gives CDR1 SGHTA, CDR2 FQGNSA. The CDR3 is made up of 19 amino acids. V gave up 2 bases and J gave up 0 bases; unmatched junction bases: 14. The DNA of the CDR3 is TGTGCCAGCAGCTTATCGGTTCTAGCGGGACGTCATAGCTCCTACGAGCAGTACTTC. It yields the protein CASSLSVLAGRHSSYEQYF.

The rearrangement links TRBV16 to TRBJ2-2; no reliable D call. CDR1 KGHSY and CDR2 FQNENV come from the germline V gene. Trimming took 0 bases from V and 3 from J, leaving 2 bases between them. This CDR3 is built from 13 residues. The CDR3 loop is CASSQSHTGELFF. In DNA, the CDR3 is TGTGCCAGCAGCCAATCCCACACCGGGGAGCTGTTTTTT. Together with reference TRBV16 and TRBJ2-2, the CDR3 gives the full variable domain: GEEVAQTPKHLVRGEGQKAKLYCAPIKGHSYVFWYQQVLKNEFKFLISFQNENVFDETGMPKERFSAKCLPNSPCSLEIQATKLEDSAVYFCASSQSHTGELFFGEGSRLTVL.

In its sample, this clonotype was seen a few times. This chain's CDR3 is CASSSTAPGLAGANEQFF. Here the CDR3 DNA reads TGTGCCAGCAGCTCAACCGCCCCGGGACTAGCGGGAGCCAATGAGCAGTTCTTC. The gene calls are TRBV5-5 and TRBJ2-1; 14 bases are a match to TRBD2. J gave up 6 bases and V 3 bases, and 11 bases lay outside the gene matches. The CDR3 covers 18 residues. Per the germline V gene, CDR1 is SGHKS and CDR2 is YYEKEE (reference sequence).

This clonotype has a handful of counts. V and J are TRBV4-2 and TRBJ2-7; 7 nucleotides agree with TRBD2. The germline V gene has CDR1 LGHNA and CDR2 YNFKEQ. The CDR3 sequence is 17 residues long. Trimming removed 0 bases from V and 3 bases from J; junction bases left unmatched: 11. This CDR3 reads CASSQDGLGGDYYEQYF. As DNA, the CDR3 is TGTGCCAGCAGCCAAGATGGACTAGGAGGGGACTACTACGAGCAGTACTTC.

This clonotype was seen at least ten times. The J gene is TRBJ2-7, the V gene TRBV20-1; D unclear. Per the germline V gene, CDR1 is DFQATT and CDR2 is SNEGSKA (reference sequence). The ends were cut back, 8 bases at V and 3 bases at J, with 11 bases in the middle. This CDR3 has 11 amino acids. CDR3 nucleotides: TGCAGTTCATCCGACGACTACGAGCAGTACTTC. As protein: CSSSDDYEQYF.

CDR3 DNA: TGTGCCAGCAGTTACTCGAGGGGGCCCGAGCAGTACTTC. Protein: CASSYSRGPEQYF. V and J are TRBV6-5 and TRBJ2-7, with TRBD1 matching 7 bases. From germline, CDR1 is MNHEY and CDR2 SVGAGI. V trimming: 0 bases; J trimming: 6 bases; junction bases outside the gene matches: 2. The CDR3 covers 13 residues.

This clonotype was seen a handful of times. The chain recombines TRBV19 with TRBJ2-5; 7 bases are a match to TRBD2. This CDR3 is 15 amino acids long. The germline gives CDR1 LNHDA, CDR2 SQIVND (reference sequence). J was trimmed by 5 bases and V by 9 bases; bases with no gene match: 15. The CDR3 here is CASREDTREAETQYF. In nucleotides, the CDR3 is TGTGCCAGCCGGGAGGACACCCGGGAGGCCGAGACCCAGTACTTC.

The chain employs TRBV20-1 and TRBJ2-7, with TRBD1 matching 7 bases. The germline gives CDR1 DFQATT, CDR2 SNEGSKA (reference sequence). J lost 2 bases, V lost 6 bases, and 4 bases had no gene match. The CDR3 loop spans 12 amino acids. DNA of the CDR3: TGCAGTGCCCCCGACAGGGCCTACGAGCAGTACTTC. It yields the protein CSAPDRAYEQYF.